The rows below give T cell receptor beta chains drawn from one sample of a study of cytomegalovirus exposure and HLA in healthy donors. Here immunoSEQ multiplex PCR was the method, and the copy in TCRdb shows in-frame clones only, minus some. The repertoire consists of around 160,000 clones, with approximately 72% occurring once and the leading ten covering over 1.2%. The source material was PBMCs. The receptor set was obtained from a man between 45 and 60 years old in good health and CMV-seronegative. Both conserved end residues are part of each CDR3. Fields, in order: V gene, CDR3 protein.

TRBV4-1 CASSQEGPFAGNTIYF
TRBV2 CASDPQGARTEAFF
TRBV19 CASSIGRTGTYEQYF
TRBV19 CASSIPRGRNEQFF
TRBV6-4 CASSGSGSRAEAFF
TRBV10-1 CASSSGSSGNTIYF
TRBV27 CASSFSQPYEQYF
TRBV19 CASSIASGGLGYEQYF
TRBV21-1 CASSSRPGGKPATNEKLFF
TRBV28 CASSQGGAYEQYF
TRBV29-1 CSASTSPQANYGYTF
TRBV28 CASSLRDREYEQYF
TRBV5-1 CASSSRSGGANEQFF
TRBV7-2 CASSPGLAEYYEQYF
TRBV28 CASSRTDRIFHF
TRBV20-1 CSATGRTEAFF
TRBV6-1 CASSKRGQIYGYTF
TRBV19 CASSIAGGPWEQYF
TRBV5-8 CASSPETFSGEQYF
TRBV5-1 CASSFGRLAGGGTDTQYF
TRBV9 CASSPRRGGSEQYF
TRBV14 CASSQAPGIGEAFF
TRBV29-1 CSVETGDRGGYTF
TRBV10-3 CAIRGTVSGDTGELFF
TRBV30 CAWDRWDLYTF
TRBV13 CASSSRQGATGNTIYF
TRBV5-1 CASSSLQGAGEQYF
TRBV7-2 CASSLQGWDGYTF
TRBV11-3 CASSADRWNEQYF
TRBV7-2 CASSLAAGLGGELFF
TRBV10-3 CAIRPGQGRYEQYF
TRBV29-1 CSGAGGHTEAFF
TRBV7-2 CASSIGQVSSYEQYF
TRBV5-4 CASSFMATEAFF
TRBV5-8 CASSWGDRADYGYTF
TRBV19 CASSITRGIDTGELFF
TRBV9 CASSVTGDTGELFF
TRBV7-9 CASSLAGAGQPQHF
TRBV13 CASSPRDSLYEQYF
TRBV6-1 CASSEQGAHEQYF
TRBV29-1 CSVDEAGRPPTNYGYTF
TRBV28 CASKVHEVSSYEQYF
TRBV27 CASSSRDNHYEQYF
TRBV7-3 CASSLAGGPWETQYF
TRBV2 CASSDTGNSIYGYTF
TRBV19 CASSSLQGGDEQFF
TRBV11-2 CASSLGQQWNSPLHF
TRBV6-4 CASSDRAGGNTIYF
TRBV4-1 CASSQVSLLAFTGEQYF
TRBV19 CASSRQGTTGNTIYF
TRBV27 CASSGDRDRVTGELFF
TRBV6-5 CASRPTGISIQYF
TRBV6-1 CASSELGPTVPPLHF
TRBV7-9 CASSLAMDRNEKLFF
TRBV11-1 CASSVGGADTEAFF